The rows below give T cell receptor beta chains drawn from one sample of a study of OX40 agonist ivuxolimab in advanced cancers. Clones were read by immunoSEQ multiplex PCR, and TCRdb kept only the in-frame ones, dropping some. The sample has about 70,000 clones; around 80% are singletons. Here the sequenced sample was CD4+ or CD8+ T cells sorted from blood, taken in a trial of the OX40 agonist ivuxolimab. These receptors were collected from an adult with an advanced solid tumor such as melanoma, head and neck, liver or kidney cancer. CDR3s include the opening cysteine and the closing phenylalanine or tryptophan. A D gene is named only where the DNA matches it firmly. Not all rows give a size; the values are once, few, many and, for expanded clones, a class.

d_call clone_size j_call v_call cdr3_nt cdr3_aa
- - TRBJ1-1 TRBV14 TGTGCCAGCAGCCAAGTGGGGCGACAGATGAACACTGAAGCTTTCTTT CASSQVGRQMNTEAFF
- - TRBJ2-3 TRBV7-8 TGTGCCAGCAGCCAGGGCGTCGGTTTCACAGATACGCAGTATTTT CASSQGVGFTDTQYF
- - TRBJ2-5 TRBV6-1 TGTGCCACCGTGTACAGGGAGCAGTACTTC CATVYREQYF
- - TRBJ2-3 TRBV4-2 TGTGCCAGCAGCCAAGATCAGGGGGTCCTTGGAGGGGGCTGGTATACGCAGTATTTT CASSQDQGVLGGGWYTQYF
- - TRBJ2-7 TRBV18 TGTGCCAGCTCACCTCCTGGGGCCTACGAGCAGTACTTC CASSPPGAYEQYF
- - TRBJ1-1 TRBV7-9 TGTGCCAGCAGCCCGGGCCTACTGAACACTGAAGCTTTCTTT CASSPGLLNTEAFF
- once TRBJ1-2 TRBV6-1 TGTGCCAGCACGGGCGACACCGTCTATGGCTACACCTTC CASTGDTVYGYTF
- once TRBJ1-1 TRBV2 TGTGCCAGCAGTGAAGTTAGGGGAAACACTGAAGCTTTCTTT CASSEVRGNTEAFF
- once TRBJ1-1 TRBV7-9 TGTGCCAGCAGCTTTGAGCAGACAAAGAACACTGAAGCTTTCTTT CASSFEQTKNTEAFF
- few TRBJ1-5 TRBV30 TGTGCCTGGAGTGTAGGTTGGGGGGCGGTTCGACAGCCCCAGCATTTT CAWSVGWGAVRQPQHF
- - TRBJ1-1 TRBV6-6 TGTGCCACGAGAGGGACAACCAGTCCTGAAGCTTTCTTT CATRGTTSPEAFF
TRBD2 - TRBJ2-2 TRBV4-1 TGCGCCAGCAGCCAAGACCGGGCGGGGGAACGAACCGGGGAGCTGTTTTTT CASSQDRAGERTGELFF
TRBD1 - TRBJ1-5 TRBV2 TGTGCCAGCAGTGGGACAGGGGGTCAGCCCCAGCATTTT CASSGTGGQPQHF
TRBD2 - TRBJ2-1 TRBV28 TGTGCCAGCAGTTTGTTAGCGGGGGGGCGTAATGAGCAGTTCTTC CASSLLAGGRNEQFF
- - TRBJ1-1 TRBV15 TGTGCCACCAGCAGCGGGGGGAGGGGGGGCACTGAAGCTTTCTTT CATSSGGRGGTEAFF
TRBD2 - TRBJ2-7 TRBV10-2 TGCGCCAGCAGTGAAGTAGGCGGGGGGGCCCACGAGCAGTACTTC CASSEVGGGAHEQYF
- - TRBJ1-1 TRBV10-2 TGCGCCAGCAGCCTTAACACTGAAGCTTTCTTT CASSLNTEAFF
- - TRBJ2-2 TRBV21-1 TGTGCCAGCAGCAAATACAACAGGTCCTCGAACACCGGGGAGCTGTTTTTT CASSKYNRSSNTGELFF
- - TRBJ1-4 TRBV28 TGTGCCAGCAGGGTGGGCCAGGGACGCCGAAGGGAAAAACTGTTTTTT CASRVGQGRRREKLFF
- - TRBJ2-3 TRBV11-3 TGTGCCAGCAGCCCCTACAATGGGGGGAGCACAGATACGCAGTATTTT CASSPYNGGSTDTQYF
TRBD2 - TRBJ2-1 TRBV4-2 TGTGCCAGCAGCCAACCTAGCGGGGGGGTGAATGAGCAGTTCTTC CASSQPSGGVNEQFF
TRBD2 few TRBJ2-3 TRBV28 TGTGCCAGCAGCCTAGCGGGGGGGGCCTCAGATACGCAGTATTTT CASSLAGGASDTQYF
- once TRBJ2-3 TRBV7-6 TGTGCCAGCAGCTCCGGGCCGAACACAGATACGCAGTATTTT CASSSGPNTDTQYF
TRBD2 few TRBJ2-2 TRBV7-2 TGTGCCAGCAGCTTAAGCGGGGGGAACACCGGGGAGCTGTTTTTT CASSLSGGNTGELFF
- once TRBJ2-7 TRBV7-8 TGTGCCAGCAGCTTAGTTTTCTCCCCAGGGGAGCAGTACTTC CASSLVFSPGEQYF
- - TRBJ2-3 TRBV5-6 TGTGCCAGCAGCAGCCCTAGCGCAGCTAGCACAGATACGCAGTATTTT CASSSPSAASTDTQYF
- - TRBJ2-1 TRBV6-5 TGTGCCAGCACCCTGGACCAGAGGGGTGAGCAGTTCTTC CASTLDQRGEQFF
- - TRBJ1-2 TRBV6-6 TGTGCCAGCACGACGGACGGATTAGATGGCTACACCTTC CASTTDGLDGYTF
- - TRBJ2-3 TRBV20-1 TGCAGTGCTGATACAGATACGCAGTATTTT CSADTDTQYF
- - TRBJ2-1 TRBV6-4 TGTGCCAGCAGTGAAGGTAGGGGTACTGAGCAGTTCTTC CASSEGRGTEQFF
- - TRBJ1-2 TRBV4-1 TGCGCCAGCAGCCAACCATCGACAGAGGGGAGCTATGGCTACACCTTC CASSQPSTEGSYGYTF
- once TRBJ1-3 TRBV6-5 TGTGCCAGCAGCCGGACCCCTCCTGGAAACACCATATATTTT CASSRTPPGNTIYF
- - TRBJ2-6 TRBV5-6 TGTGCCAGCAGCCTCAGGGCTACTGGGGCCAACGTCCTGACTTTC CASSLRATGANVLTF
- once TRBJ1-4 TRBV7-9 TGTGCCAGCAGCAACCAGATTACTAATGAAAAACTGTTTTTT CASSNQITNEKLFF
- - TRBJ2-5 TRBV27 TGTGCCAGCAGTGCATCCGGAGGGCGGAGCGGATGGGAGACCCAGTACTTC CASSASGGRSGWETQYF
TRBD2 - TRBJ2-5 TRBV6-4 TGTGCCAGCAGTGAAGGCGAGCGGGGGGCAGGTAGGGAGACCCAGTACTTC CASSEGERGAGRETQYF
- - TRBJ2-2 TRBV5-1 TGCGCCAGCAGCTTGGGGATAGGACAGACCGAAGGGGGTAGAGGTAGAACCGGGGAGCTGTTTTTT CASSLGIGQTEGGRGRTGELFF
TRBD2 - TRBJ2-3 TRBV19 TGTGCCAGTATTAGCGGGGGGGCGTCCGGAGATACGCAGTATTTT CASISGGASGDTQYF